The T cell receptor beta chain described here comes from a study of T cell changes during pregnancy in multiple sclerosis. Measured with immunoSEQ multiplex PCR; TCRdb has only the in-frame clones, and not every one. Of roughly 65,000 clones detected, around 91% appear once; the ten largest clones hold approximately 1.5%. The CDR3 covers 11 residues. V dropped 2 bases and J dropped 6 bases, with 4 bases sitting between them. Looked up from germline, CDR1 is SGHAT and CDR2 is FQNNGV. V usage is TRBV11-2 and J usage is TRBJ2-5, with D hard to call. The source is a female donor in good health, enrolled as a control in a pregnancy study. The source material was peripheral blood, sampled in the third trimester of pregnancy. The CDR3 bases are TGTGCCAGCAGCTTACGTCAGACCCAGTACTTC. It yields the protein CASSLRQTQYF.